Following are 11 T cell receptor beta chains from one sample sequenced in a study of tissue T cells after allogeneic stem cell transplantation. Some clones are missing from TCRdb's copy, which holds only in-frame ones; the method was immunoSEQ multiplex PCR. This repertoire shows 6,000 or so clones, over 55% found once; its top ten account for roughly 22%. The sequencing used tissue from the jejunum, collected at autopsy. The receptors here all came from an older male donor with lung cancer.

The J gene is TRBJ1-5, the V gene TRBV27; D gene unclear. This CDR3 spans 13 amino acids. The V gene's germline CDR1 is MNHEY and CDR2 SMNVEV (reference sequence). V was pared by 3 bases and J by 7 bases, with 10 bases between. The CDR3 loop reads CASSFGMDQPQHF. The DNA of the CDR3 is TGTGCCAGCAGTTTTGGCATGGACCAGCCCCAGCATTTT.

The gene calls are TRBV6-5 and TRBJ2-2, with D perhaps TRBD2 (5 bases). V was shortened by 10 bases and J by 5 bases, with 17 bases between the two germline ends. The germline V gene encodes CDR1 MNHEY and CDR2 SVGAGI. The CDR3 has 14 residues. The CDR3 is CATSPAPGTGELFF. The CDR3 DNA sequence: TGTGCCACTAGTCCGGCCCCGGGAACCGGGGAGCTGTTTTTT.

The rearrangement links TRBV9 to TRBJ2-2, with 8 bases that match TRBD1. Germline CDR1 SGDLS, CDR2 YYNGEE. Trimming at V came to 2 bases and at J to 1 base, leaving 1 base not matched to a gene. The CDR3 contains 15 residues. The CDR3 sequence: CASSVGTGNTGELFF. The CDR3 bases are TGTGCCAGCAGCGTCGGGACAGGGAACACCGGGGAGCTGTTTTTT.

The chain joins TRBV12-3 or TRBV12-4 to TRBJ1-1; D unclear. This CDR3 contains 12 residues. Trimming took off 8 bases at V and 11 bases at J, with 18 bases between the two ends. The CDR3 bases are TGTGCCAGCCCCCTCGTACCCTCTCAGGCTTTCTTT. Translation: CASPLVPSQAFF.

The chain is built from TRBV9 and TRBJ2-6, with TRBD2 matching over 10 bases. Germline CDR1 and CDR2: SGDLS and YYNGEE. The CDR3 is 17 residues long. The V gene end was trimmed by 5 bases and the J gene end by 0 bases; junction bases not matched to a gene: 5. This CDR3 is CASSLGLADSGANVLTF. CDR3 coding DNA: TGTGCCAGCAGTCTTGGACTAGCGGACTCTGGGGCCAACGTCCTGACTTTC.

The chain couples TRBV19 to TRBJ1-4; no clear D gene. The germline gives CDR1 LNHDA, CDR2 SQIVND (reference sequence). V gave up 7 bases and J gave up 0 bases, with 9 bases separating them. This CDR3 spans 14 amino acids. This chain's CDR3 is CASKEFATNEKLFF. DNA of the CDR3: TGTGCCAGTAAGGAGTTTGCAACTAATGAAAAACTGTTTTTT.

V and J are TRBV11-2 and TRBJ1-4, with 7 bases aligning to TRBD1. CDR1 and CDR2 from the germline V gene are SGHAT and FQNNGV. Germline trimming cut 5 bases from V and 4 bases from J; bases unmatched to any gene: 4. This CDR3 is 14 amino acids long. CDR3 protein: CASSPTGINEKLFF. Written as DNA, the CDR3 is TGTGCCAGCAGCCCGACAGGGATTAATGAAAAACTGTTTTTT.

By its share, this clone is medium-sized (0.01 to 0.1%). The chain combines TRBV6-5 with TRBJ1-5; the D is unclear. Germline CDR1 is MNHEY and CDR2 is SVGAGI. V lost 4 bases, J lost 4 bases, and 5 bases lay in between. The length of the CDR3 is 12 residues. The CDR3 protein is CASSSQNQPQHF. The DNA of the CDR3 is TGTGCCAGCAGTTCTCAAAATCAGCCCCAGCATTTT.

The chain carries TRBV7-2 and TRBJ2-1; TRBD2 matches at 14 bases. V trimming: 4 bases; J trimming: 2 bases; junction bases outside the gene matches: 1. Germline V CDR1 and CDR2: SGHTA, FQGNSA. This CDR3 is 16 amino acids long. The CDR3 DNA is TGTGCCAGCAGCTCGGGACTAGCGGGAGCCTACAATGAGCAGTTCTTC. Protein sequence: CASSSGLAGAYNEQFF.

This rearrangement joins TRBV5-1 to TRBJ2-7; no firm D call. This CDR3 contains 15 residues. The V gene's germline CDR1 is SGHRS and CDR2 YFSETQ. The germline V and J ends were trimmed by 2 bases and 5 bases, with 17 bases remaining between them. The DNA of the CDR3 is TGCGCCAGCAGCTTCGCCGAGCCTTTAAGGGACGAGCAGTACTTC. Its protein product is CASSFAEPLRDEQYF.

The V call is TRBV7-9, the J call TRBJ2-3; possible D gene TRBD2, 5 bases. V was cut by 11 bases and J by 0 bases, with 15 bases left in between. Germline values: CDR1 SEHNR, CDR2 FQNEAQ (reference sequence). The CDR3 consists of 14 residues. CDR3: CAAGEWGSTDTQYF. The CDR3 DNA is TGTGCCGCCGGGGAATGGGGTAGCACAGATACGCAGTATTTT.